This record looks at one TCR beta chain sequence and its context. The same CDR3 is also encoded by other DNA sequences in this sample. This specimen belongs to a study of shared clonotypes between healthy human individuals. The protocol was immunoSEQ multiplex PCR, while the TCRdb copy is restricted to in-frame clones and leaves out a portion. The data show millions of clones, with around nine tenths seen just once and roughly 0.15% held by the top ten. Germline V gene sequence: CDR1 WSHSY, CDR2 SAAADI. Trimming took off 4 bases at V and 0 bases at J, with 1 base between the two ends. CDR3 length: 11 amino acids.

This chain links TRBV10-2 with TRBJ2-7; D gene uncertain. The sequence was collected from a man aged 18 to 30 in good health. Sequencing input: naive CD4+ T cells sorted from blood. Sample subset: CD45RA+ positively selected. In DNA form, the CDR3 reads TGCGCCAGCAGTGGCTCCTACGAGCAGTACTTC. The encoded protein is CASSGSYEQYF.